This T cell receptor beta chain was recovered during a study of cytomegalovirus exposure and HLA in healthy donors. Across the whole study: Of a few hundred genotyped donors, around 76% clustered with self-reported Caucasian donors.

Comments on this clone: Its antigen is as yet unknown.

PCR amplification relied on 60 Vbeta primers (plus 13 Jbeta primers). Some clones are missing from TCRdb's copy, which holds only in-frame ones; the method was immunoSEQ multiplex PCR. The profile covers 150,000 to 200,000 clones, with about 80% appearing a single time and 2% to 2.5% taken by the ten largest. Study conclusions and caveats: Accurate prediction of HLA-A and HLA-B alleles (for most subjects) was reportedly achieved from TCR beta sequences. In a later analysis, donors in an Asian-associated ancestry cluster reportedly had fewer N-insertions in productive TCRs than the cohort mean. The study flagged about 150 TCR beta chains as cytomegalovirus-associated.

V was clipped by 3 bases and J by 9 bases, with 15 bases between them. CDR1 and CDR2 from the germline V gene are LGHNT and FRNRAP. This CDR3 region has 13 residues. V is TRBV12-5 and J is TRBJ2-7, with a tentative D call TRBD2 (5 bases). This TCR came from a female donor in good health and CMV-seronegative. Specimen: PBMCs. CDR3 nucleotide sequence: TGTGCTAGTGGTTTTGGCTACGACCGGGGGCAGTACTTC. This codes for CASGFGYDRGQYF.